One sample yielded the 8 T cell receptor beta chains listed below, sequenced in a study of CD8+CD57+ T cells in acquired aplastic anemia. Genomic DNA was employed as the template in profiling TCR beta VDJ and CDR3. TCRdb processed the reads anew with MiXCR; each CDR3 protein has one entry. Among 180,000 or so distinct CDR3 sequences listed, roughly half were seen once. Sequencing was performed on sorted CD4+, CD8+, or CD8+CD57+ T cells (not recorded which) from PBMCs. The receptors shown here come from a human donor in good health.

J is TRBJ1-1 and V is TRBV2; D not resolved. V was shortened by 6 bases and J by 1 base, with 9 bases between the two germline ends. Per germline, CDR1 SNHLY and CDR2 FYNNEI. The CDR3 covers 13 residues. CDR3 sequence: CASRITENTEAFF. In nucleotides, the CDR3 is TGTGCCAGCAGGATAACAGAGAACACTGAAGCTTTCTTT.

The V gene is TRBV5-6, the J gene TRBJ1-1; no reliable D call. V dropped 7 bases and J dropped 0 bases, with 19 bases sitting between them. CDR1 and CDR2 (germline): SGHDT, YYEEEE. The CDR3 sequence is 16 residues long. Written as DNA, the CDR3 is TGTGCCAGCTCCCGGGATAACAGTGCCATGAACACTGAAGCTTTCTTT. Its translation: CASSRDNSAMNTEAFF.

In this sample, this clonotype turned up many times. The CDR3 spells CASIGVDAYEQYF. The CDR3, as DNA: TGTGCCAGTATCGGCGTCGATGCCTACGAGCAGTACTTC. The chain employs TRBV19 and TRBJ2-7, with D unresolved. Germline CDR1 LNHDA, CDR2 SQIVND (reference sequence). Trimming cost V 7 bases and J 2 bases, with 12 bases left between them. This CDR3 is built from 13 residues.

On this clonotype itself: A much larger clone lies one base from this, so it may be a read error. This rearrangement joins TRBV5-4 to TRBJ1-1; 7 bases fit TRBD1. The J segment lost 7 bases and the V segment lost 5 bases, leaving 14 bases of the junction unmatched. CDR1 is SGHNT, CDR2 YYREEE, per germline (reference sequence). This CDR3 is built from 15 residues. The CDR3 DNA sequence: TGTGCCAGCAGTTCCCCCGTGACAGGGAAAGGTGAAGCTTTCTTT. Translated: CASSSPVTGKGEAFF.

This clonotype was seen only a few times. The V call is TRBV6-2 or TRBV6-3, the J call TRBJ2-2, with D perhaps matching TRBD2 (5 bases). The length of the CDR3 is 15 residues. With 2 bases removed from V and 1 base from J, the gap between germline ends came to 8 bases. Germline V CDR1 and CDR2: MNHEY, SVGEGT. In DNA form, the CDR3 reads TGTGCCAGCAGTTACCGCCGGGGGAACACCGGGGAGCTGTTTTTT. Translating gives CASSYRRGNTGELFF.

The rearrangement links TRBV29-1 to TRBJ2-3; 7 bases line up with TRBD1. The length of the CDR3 is 18 residues. The V gene's germline CDR1 is SQVTM and CDR2 ANQGSEA. Unmatched junction bases numbered 18, after V lost 3 bases and J lost 3 bases. The DNA of the CDR3 is TGCAGCGTTGATATGCCGGGACAGTGGAGGTCCTTTACAGATACGCAGTATTTT. Amino acid sequence: CSVDMPGQWRSFTDTQYF.

V is TRBV7-3 and J is TRBJ2-1, with 9 bases aligning to TRBD2. After removal of 5 bases from V and 5 bases from J, the junction contained 4 bases not matched to a gene. The CDR3 runs to 14 residues. Germline CDR1 SGHTA, CDR2 FQGTGA. DNA of the CDR3: TGTGCCAGCAGCACCGGGACTAGCAACAATGAGCAGTTCTTC. It encodes CASSTGTSNNEQFF. Combining the CDR3 with reference TRBV7-3 and TRBJ2-1 gives the whole variable domain GAGVSQTPSNKVTEKGKYVELRCDPISGHTALYWYRQSLGQGPEFLIYFQGTGAADDSGLPNDRFFAVRPEGSVSTLKIQRTERGDSAVYLCASSTGTSNNEQFFGPGTRLTVL.

This rearrangement joins TRBV5-5 to TRBJ1-2; D gene ambiguous. The CDR3 has 13 residues. V was pared by 4 bases and J by 1 base, with 8 bases between. Germline V gene lookup returns CDR1 SGHKS and CDR2 YYEKEE (reference sequence). CDR3 sequence: CASSTDNNYGYTF. In DNA, the CDR3 is TGTGCCAGCAGCACCGACAATAACTATGGCTACACCTTC.